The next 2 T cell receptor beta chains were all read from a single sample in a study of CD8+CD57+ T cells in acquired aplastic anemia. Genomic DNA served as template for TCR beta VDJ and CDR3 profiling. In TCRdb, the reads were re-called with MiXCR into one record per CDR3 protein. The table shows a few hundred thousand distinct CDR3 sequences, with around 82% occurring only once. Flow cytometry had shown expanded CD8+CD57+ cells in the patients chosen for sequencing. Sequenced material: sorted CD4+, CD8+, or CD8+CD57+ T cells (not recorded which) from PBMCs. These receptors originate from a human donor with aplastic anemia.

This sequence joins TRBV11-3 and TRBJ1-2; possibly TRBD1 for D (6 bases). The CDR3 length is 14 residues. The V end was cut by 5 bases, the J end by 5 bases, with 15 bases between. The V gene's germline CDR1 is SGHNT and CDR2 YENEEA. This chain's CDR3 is CASSVGLTGYGYTF. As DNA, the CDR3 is TGTGCCAGCAGCGTCGGTCTGACAGGTTATGGCTACACCTTC.

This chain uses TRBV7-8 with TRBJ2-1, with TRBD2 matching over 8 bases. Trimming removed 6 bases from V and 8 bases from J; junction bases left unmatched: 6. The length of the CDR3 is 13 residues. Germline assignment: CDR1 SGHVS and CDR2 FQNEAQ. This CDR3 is CASSVAGIHEQFF. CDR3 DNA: TGTGCCAGCAGTGTAGCGGGGATCCATGAGCAGTTCTTC.